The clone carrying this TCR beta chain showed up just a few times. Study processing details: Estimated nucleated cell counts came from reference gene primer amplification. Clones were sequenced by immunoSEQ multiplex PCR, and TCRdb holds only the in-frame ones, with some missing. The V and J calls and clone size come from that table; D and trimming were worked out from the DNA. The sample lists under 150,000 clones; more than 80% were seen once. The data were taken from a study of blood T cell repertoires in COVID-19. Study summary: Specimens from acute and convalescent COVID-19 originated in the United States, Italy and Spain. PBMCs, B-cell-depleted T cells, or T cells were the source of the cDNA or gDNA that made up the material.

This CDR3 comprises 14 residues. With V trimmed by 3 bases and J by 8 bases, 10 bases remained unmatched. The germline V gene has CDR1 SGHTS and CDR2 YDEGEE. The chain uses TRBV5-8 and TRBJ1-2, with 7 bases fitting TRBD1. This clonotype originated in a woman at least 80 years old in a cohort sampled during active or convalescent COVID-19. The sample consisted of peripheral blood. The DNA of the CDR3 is TGTGCCAGCAGCTCGAGACAGGGTGTCTTCGGCTACACCTTC. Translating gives CASSSRQGVFGYTF.